This TCR beta chain appears in the sequencing data of a study of beta chain features in type 1 diabetes. Study as a whole: Examined across all samples were some 110,000,000 sorted cells.

The whole isolated RNA underwent reverse transcription, so sequencing captured expressed TCRB transcripts. Profiling relied on immunoSEQ multiplex PCR, and the TCRdb table lists in-frame clones only, not all of them. The table shows 100,000 to 150,000 clones, with about a sixth occurring only once. Concerning this clone: What it binds is unknown.

Overall study findings and caveats: Moderate but significant shortening of TCRB CDR3s was recorded in all four CD4+ subsets from Type 1 diabetes patients.

CD4+ cells of the naive, central memory, regulatory and stem cell-like memory types were sorted via CD45RO/CCR7/CD25/CD127/CD95/CD27. The sample taken for sequencing was central memory CD4+ T cells from blood. This receptor was taken from a man aged 30 to 39 with type 1 diabetes.

The CDR3 is CAWDRAGTPLHF. The DNA for the CDR3 is TGTGCCTGGGACAGGGCGGGGACACCCCTCCACTTT. The chain employs TRBV30 and TRBJ1-6, with 7 bases lining up with TRBD1. Trimming at V came to 5 bases and at J to 11 bases, leaving 6 bases not matched to a gene. The germline gives CDR1 GTSNPN, CDR2 SVGIG (reference sequence). The CDR3 is 12 residues long. Together with reference TRBV30 and TRBJ1-6, the CDR3 gives the full variable domain: SQTIHQWPATLVQPVGSPLSLECTVEGTSNPNLYWYRQAAGRGLQLLFYSVGIGQISSEVPQNLSASRPQDRQFILSSKKLLLSDSGFYLCAWDRAGTPLHFGNGTRLTVT.